This T cell receptor beta chain stems from a study of PD-1 blockade in classical Hodgkin lymphoma. Study-level background: Administration of nivolumab to patients was at 3 mg/kg intravenously every 2 weeks.

Trimming left V 1 base short and J 1 base short, with 7 bases between. The CDR3 spans 14 residues. The germline V gene has CDR1 LGHNT and CDR2 FRNRAP. Every patient had relapsed following autologous stem cell transplantation, and cohorts differed in brentuximab vedotin exposure. Only in-frame clones appear in the TCRdb table, and some are missing; sequencing was by immunoSEQ multiplex PCR. The repertoire holds roughly 60,000 clones, with 70% to 90% as singletons. The receptor was isolated from a human donor with classical Hodgkin lymphoma. The gene calls are TRBV12-5 and TRBJ1-1; D unclear. The sequenced sample was peripheral blood mononuclear cells (PBMCs), obtained before the second cycle of nivolumab. CDR3 loop: CASGLGMGNTEAFF. In DNA form, the CDR3 reads TGTGCTAGTGGTTTGGGGATGGGGAACACTGAAGCTTTCTTT.